This TCR beta chain was found in a study of blood T cell repertoires in COVID-19 (dated by TCRdb to 2019 to 2021). Notes on the research overall: The collaborator samples originated in the United States, Italy and Spain and spanned the acute and convalescent phases of COVID-19. The prospective study material was composed of cDNA or gDNA derived from T cells, B-cell-depleted T cells, or PBMCs. Subjects who had been exposed to COVID-19, were actively infected with it, or had recovered from it provided the deeply sampled blood TCRbeta repertoires that made up the dataset. Nearly every sample came with metadata listing a de-identified subject ID, COVID-19 status, age in years and sex. Samples came from the ongoing ImmuneRACE study (first 160 participants) plus 1,254 subjects from 6 global collaborators. HLA class I and class II types, where available, came from metadata supplied by the sample provider rather than from assay-based typing. The repertoires were released in a freely available public database intended as a resource for research on the immune response to SARS-CoV-2.

The junction shows trimming of 6 bases on V and 0 bases on J, plus 10 bases between the germline ends. Its CDR3 holds 13 amino acids, cysteine through phenylalanine. Just the 39-base CDR3 DNA is kept, in frame starting at base 1. CDR1 is given as SQVTM and CDR2 as ANQGSEA, both from the germline V gene. Broad study findings and their caveats: The amount of clinical and demographic metadata varied by source and participant and was provided uncurated.

Collaborating institutions collected whole blood in K2EDTA tubes following their own protocols. Collaborator samples were shipped for TCRbeta analysis as frozen whole blood, isolated PBMCs, or DNA extracted from either sample type. A word on this clone: The target of this receptor is not known. Nothing much larger sits one base from this clone, and base qualities are not available.

TCRbeta CDR3 regions were amplified from genomic DNA using the immunoSEQ Assay, a bias-controlled multiplex PCR. The original pipeline was this. Within the assay, amplification of reference gene primers was used to estimate how many nucleated cells each sample contained. To quantify the absolute abundance of each unique TCRbeta CDR3 rearrangement, sequence reads were collapsed and filtered. For each sample, productive Simpson clonality was calculated as the square root of Simpson's diversity index over productive rearrangements. The table was pulled from immuneACCESS by TCRdb, which kept in-frame rearrangements only. Such tables lose some clones; where checked, under half of the loss comes from unresolved V genes, and the rest has no known cause. The DNA gave D and trimming, while V, J and clone size come from that table. Counted in this sample were fewer than 250,000 clones; about 86% of them appeared once. The ten largest clones capture 8.2% of the sample.

This clonotype was sampled from a woman between 50 and 59 years old with acute or convalescent COVID-19. Sequenced input: peripheral blood. Rearrangement joined TRBV29-1 to TRBJ2-3, with the D gene call left open. The DNA is as follows: TGCAGCGTGGCCCACCCCAGCACAGATACGCAGTATTTT. Translated, this gives CSVAHPSTDTQYF.